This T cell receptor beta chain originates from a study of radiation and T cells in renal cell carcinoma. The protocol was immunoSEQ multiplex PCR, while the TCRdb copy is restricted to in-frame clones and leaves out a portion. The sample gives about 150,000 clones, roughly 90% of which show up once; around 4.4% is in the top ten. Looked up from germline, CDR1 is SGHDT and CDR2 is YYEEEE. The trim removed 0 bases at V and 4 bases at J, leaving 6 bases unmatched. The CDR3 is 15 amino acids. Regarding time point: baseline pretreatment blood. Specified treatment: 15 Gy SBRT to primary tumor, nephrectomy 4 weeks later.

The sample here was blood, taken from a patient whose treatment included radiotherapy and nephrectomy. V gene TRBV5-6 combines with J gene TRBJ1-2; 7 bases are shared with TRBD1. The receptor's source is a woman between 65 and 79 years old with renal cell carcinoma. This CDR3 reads CASSLGQGALYGYTF. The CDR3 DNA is TGTGCCAGCAGCTTGGGACAGGGAGCCCTCTATGGCTACACCTTC. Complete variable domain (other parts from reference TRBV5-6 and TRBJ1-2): DAGVTQSPTHLIKTRGQQVTLRCSPKSGHDTVSWYQQALGQGPQFIFQYYEEEERQRGNFPDRFSGHQFPNYSSELNVNALLLGDSALYLCASSLGQGALYGYTFGSGTRLTVV.